This T cell receptor beta chain was profiled in a study of shared T cell receptors in the human thymus. Measured with immunoSEQ multiplex PCR; TCRdb has only the in-frame clones, and not every one. Among 600,000 or so clones, more than 70% were seen once, and the ten largest hold 0.0094%. Germline CDR1 DFQATT, CDR2 SNEGSKA (reference sequence). This CDR3 has 10 amino acids. These sequences were also reported in another study, on human thymus T cells. That publication notes: Corrective surgery for congenital heart defects was being performed on the healthy Finnish infants who were the donors.

V gene TRBV20-1 combines with J gene TRBJ1-1; no definite D call. Sequencing was performed on thymocytes. The TCR was taken from a boy under two years old with a congenital heart defect. This CDR3 reads CSAVGGVAFF. For the CDR3, the DNA is TGCAGCGCGGTAGGAGGTGTGGCTTTCTTT.